The entry below gives a single TCR beta chain sequence along with its context. The data are from a study of control samples from healthy donors and cancer patients. Only in-frame clones appear in the TCRdb table, and some are missing; sequencing was by immunoSEQ multiplex PCR. The profile covers 150,000 to 200,000 clones, with approximately 93% appearing a single time and 7.5% to 8.5% taken by the ten largest. The sequencing sample was made of blood. This sequence was found in a woman between 40 and 50 years old in good health.

The DNA for the CDR3 is TGTGCCAGTACGGTGGGACAGGAAAGGTTGTTCTCCGGGGAGCTGTTTTTT. This gives the protein CASTVGQERLFSGELFF. The gene calls are TRBV19 and TRBJ2-2, with 8 bases lining up with TRBD1. CDR1 and CDR2 from the germline V gene are LNHDA and SQIVND (reference sequence). The V gene end was trimmed by 7 bases and the J gene end by 6 bases; junction bases not matched to a gene: 16. CDR3 length: 17 residues.